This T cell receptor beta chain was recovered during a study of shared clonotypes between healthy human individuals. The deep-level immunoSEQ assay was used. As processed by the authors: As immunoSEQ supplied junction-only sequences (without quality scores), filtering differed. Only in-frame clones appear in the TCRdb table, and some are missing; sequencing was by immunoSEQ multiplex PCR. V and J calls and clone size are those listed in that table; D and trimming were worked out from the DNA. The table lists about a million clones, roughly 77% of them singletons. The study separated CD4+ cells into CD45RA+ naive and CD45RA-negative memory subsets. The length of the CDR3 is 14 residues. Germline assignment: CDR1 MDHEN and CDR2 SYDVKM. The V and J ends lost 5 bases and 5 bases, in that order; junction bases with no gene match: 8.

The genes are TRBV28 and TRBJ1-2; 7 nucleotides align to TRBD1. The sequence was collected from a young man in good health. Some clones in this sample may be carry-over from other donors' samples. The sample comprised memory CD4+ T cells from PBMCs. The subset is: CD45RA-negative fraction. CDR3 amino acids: CASSPHDRVYGYTF. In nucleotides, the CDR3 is TGTGCCAGCAGTCCTCACGACAGGGTTTATGGCTACACCTTC.